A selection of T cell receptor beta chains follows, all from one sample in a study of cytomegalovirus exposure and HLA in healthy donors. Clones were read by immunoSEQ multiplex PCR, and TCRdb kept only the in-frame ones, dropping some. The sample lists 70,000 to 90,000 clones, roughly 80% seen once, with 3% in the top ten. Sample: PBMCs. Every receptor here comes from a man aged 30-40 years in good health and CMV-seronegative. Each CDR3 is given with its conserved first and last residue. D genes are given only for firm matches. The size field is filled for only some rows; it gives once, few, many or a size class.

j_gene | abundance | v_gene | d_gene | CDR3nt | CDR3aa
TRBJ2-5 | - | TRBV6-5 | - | TGTGCCAGCAGTTACTTGACTAGTATAGAGACCCAGTACTTC | CASSYLTSIETQYF
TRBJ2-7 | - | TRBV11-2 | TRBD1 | TGTGCCAGCAGCCTGGGACAGGGAGACTACGAGCAGTACTTC | CASSLGQGDYEQYF
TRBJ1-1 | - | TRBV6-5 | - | TGTGCCAGCAGTTACTCCCTGGGGGCAATGAACACTGAAGCTTTCTTT | CASSYSLGAMNTEAFF
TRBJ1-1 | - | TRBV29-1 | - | TGCAGCGGGCGGGGGGGCGCCCCGGGACTGGGCACTGAAGCTTTCTTT | CSGRGGAPGLGTEAFF
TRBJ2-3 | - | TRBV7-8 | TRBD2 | TGTGCCAGCAGCCGACGATACGGACTAGCGGGAGCTGGTACGCAGTATTTT | CASSRRYGLAGAGTQYF
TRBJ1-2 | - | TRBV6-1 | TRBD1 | TGTGCCAGCAGTGAAGCACGGGACAGGGCGATCTATGGCTACACCTTC | CASSEARDRAIYGYTF
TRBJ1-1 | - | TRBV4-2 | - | TGTGCCAGCAGCCAAGTGGGGCAGGGGAACACTGAAGCTTTCTTT | CASSQVGQGNTEAFF
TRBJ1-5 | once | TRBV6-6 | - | TGTGCCAGCAACCTCTCCCGACGGGGTAGCAATCAGCCCCAGCATTTT | CASNLSRRGSNQPQHF
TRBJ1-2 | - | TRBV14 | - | TGTGCCAGCAGCCAAGATATACAGAGACCCTATGGCTACACCTTC | CASSQDIQRPYGYTF
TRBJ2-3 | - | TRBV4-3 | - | TGCGCCAGCAGCCAAGATGGGGGGAGAGGACTTACAGATACGCAGTATTTT | CASSQDGGRGLTDTQYF
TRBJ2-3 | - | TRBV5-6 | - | TGTGCCAGCAGCTTGTCGGGTGGTACGCAGTATTTT | CASSLSGGTQYF
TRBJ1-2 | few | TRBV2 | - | TGTGCCAGCAGTGACTCAGGGTATGGCTACACCTTC | CASSDSGYGYTF
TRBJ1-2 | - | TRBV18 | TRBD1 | TGTGCCAGCTCAGAGGGACAGGGGGCTTTTGACGGCTACACCTTC | CASSEGQGAFDGYTF
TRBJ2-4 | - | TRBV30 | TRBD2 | TGTGCCTGGGGGCGGGGGGGCGAAAACATTCAGTACTTC | CAWGRGGENIQYF
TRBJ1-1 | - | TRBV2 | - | TGTGCCAGCAGCAAGCAGGGGAACACTGAAGCTTTCTTT | CASSKQGNTEAFF
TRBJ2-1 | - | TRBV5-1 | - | TGCGCCAGCAGCTTGAGATCAATGTCACTATACAATGAGCAGTTCTTC | CASSLRSMSLYNEQFF
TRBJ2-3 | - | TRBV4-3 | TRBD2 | TGCGCCAGCAGCCAAACACGGGGGGGAGGGATAGATACGCAGTATTTT | CASSQTRGGGIDTQYF
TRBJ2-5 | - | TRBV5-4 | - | TGTGCCAGCGGGGGACAAAGAGGAGAGACCCAGTACTTC | CASGGQRGETQYF
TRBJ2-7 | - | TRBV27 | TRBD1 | TGTGCCAGCAGTCCCTCGGTCGGGACAGCCACCTACGAGCAGTACTTC | CASSPSVGTATYEQYF
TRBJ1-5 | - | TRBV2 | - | TGTGCCAGCAGGGAGGGGACGGCAGATCCCAATCAGCCCCAGCATTTT | CASREGTADPNQPQHF
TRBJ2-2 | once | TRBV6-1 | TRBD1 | TGTGCCAGCAGAGATGGACAGGGACCGTCCAGGGAGCTGTTTTTT | CASRDGQGPSRELFF
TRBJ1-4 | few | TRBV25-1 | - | TGTGCCAGCAGTGAAGGGGGCAGACCTAATGAAAAACTGTTTTTT | CASSEGGRPNEKLFF
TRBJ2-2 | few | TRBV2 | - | TGTGCCAGCAGGGGGGGGCTCGGTAACACCGGGGAGCTGTTTTTT | CASRGGLGNTGELFF
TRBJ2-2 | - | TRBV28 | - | TGTGCCGGACGAGAGGCGGGGGCCAACACCGGGGAGCTGTTTTTT | CAGREAGANTGELFF
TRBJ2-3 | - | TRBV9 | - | TGTGCCAGCAGCGCCTCCGGGATCGCGCAGTATTTT | CASSASGIAQYF
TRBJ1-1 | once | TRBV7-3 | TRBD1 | TGTGCCAGCAGCTTCCGGGACAGGGGTTTCGATGAAGCTTTCTTT | CASSFRDRGFDEAFF
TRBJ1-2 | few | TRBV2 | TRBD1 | TGTGCCGGCAGGGACAGGGTCTCTGGCTACACCTTC | CAGRDRVSGYTF
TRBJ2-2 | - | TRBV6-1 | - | TGTGCCAGCAGTGAAGAGGGTCAGGGCTCCGGGGAGCTGTTTTTT | CASSEEGQGSGELFF
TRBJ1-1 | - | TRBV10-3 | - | TGTGCCATCAGTGATTATGGAGGACCGAACACTGAAGCTTTCTTT | CAISDYGGPNTEAFF
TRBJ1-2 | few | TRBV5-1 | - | TGCGCCAGCAGCTTGGGACAGGACAACTATGGCTACACCTTC | CASSLGQDNYGYTF
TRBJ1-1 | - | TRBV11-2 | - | TGTGCCAGCAGCCCAACCACTTACACTGAAGCTTTCTTT | CASSPTTYTEAFF
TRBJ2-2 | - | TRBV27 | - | TGTGCCAGCACTCCGGGGGAATCGGCCGGGGAGCTGTTTTTT | CASTPGESAGELFF
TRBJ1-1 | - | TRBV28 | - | TGTGCCAGCAGTTTAAGCAGAGGAGCTTTCTTT | CASSLSRGAFF
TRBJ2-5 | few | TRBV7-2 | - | TGTGCCAGCAGCCAGTACCAAGAGACCCAGTACTTC | CASSQYQETQYF
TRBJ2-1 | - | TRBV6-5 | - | TGTGCCAGCAAAGGGGGCTCCTACAATGAGCAGTTCTTC | CASKGGSYNEQFF
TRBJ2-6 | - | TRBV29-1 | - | TGCAGCGGACGGGTCTCTGGGGCCAACGTCCTGACTTTC | CSGRVSGANVLTF
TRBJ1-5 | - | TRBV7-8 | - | TGTGCCAGCAGTTCGCGGGAGGGGATCAACAATCAGCCCCAGCATTTT | CASSSREGINNQPQHF
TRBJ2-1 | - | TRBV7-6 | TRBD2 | TGTGCCAGCAGCTTAACCCCGCTAGCGGGAGGCAATGAGCAGTTCTTC | CASSLTPLAGGNEQFF
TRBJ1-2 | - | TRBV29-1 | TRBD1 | TGCAGCTCCCGGGACAGGTTAAACTATGGCTACACCTTC | CSSRDRLNYGYTF
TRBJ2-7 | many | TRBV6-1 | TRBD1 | TGTGCCAGCAGTGAACTGCCAGGACAGGGTACGGGGAAGCAGTACTTC | CASSELPGQGTGKQYF
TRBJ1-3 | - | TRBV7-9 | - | TGTGCCAGCACCTCTGGGGGGTCTGGAAACACCATATATTTT | CASTSGGSGNTIYF
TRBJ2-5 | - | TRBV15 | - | TGTGCCACCAGCCCCAGTTTCGAAGGGGCTGAGACCCAGTACTTC | CATSPSFEGAETQYF
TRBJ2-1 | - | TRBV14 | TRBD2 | TGTGCCAGCAGCTTACTAGCGGGAGAAAATGAGCAGTTCTTC | CASSLLAGENEQFF
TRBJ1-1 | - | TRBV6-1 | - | TGTGCCAGCACATATACCGCAGGTGAAGCTTTCTTT | CASTYTAGEAFF
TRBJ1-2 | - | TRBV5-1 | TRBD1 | TGCGCCAGCAGCTTGCAAGGACAGGGGTATGGCTACACCTTC | CASSLQGQGYGYTF
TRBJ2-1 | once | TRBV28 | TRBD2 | TGTGCCAGCCGCGGACTAGCGGCCTACAATGAGCAGTTCTTC | CASRGLAAYNEQFF
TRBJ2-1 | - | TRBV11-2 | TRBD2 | TGTGCCAGCAGCTTAGCGGGGACTACATACAATGAGCAGTTCTTC | CASSLAGTTYNEQFF
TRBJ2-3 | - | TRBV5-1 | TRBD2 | TGCGCCAGCAGCAGAAGCCTAGCGGGCGGCACAGATACGCAGTATTTT | CASSRSLAGGTDTQYF
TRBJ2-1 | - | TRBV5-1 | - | TGCGCCAGCAGCCACCCGAGCGCAGCCTACAATGAGCAGTTCTTC | CASSHPSAAYNEQFF